The T cell receptor beta chain under discussion was sequenced for a study of technical replicates of blood from a handful of donors. The J segment lost 6 bases and the V segment lost 6 bases, leaving 9 bases of the junction unmatched. This CDR3 has 15 residues. The germline CDR1 and CDR2 sequences are LNHDA and SQIVND (reference sequence). The method was immunoSEQ multiplex PCR; TCRdb's version includes in-frame clones alone and lacks a portion of them. The sample has 90,000 or so clones, over 90% seen once. The sample holds one count of this clone. The sequencing input was T cells isolated from PBMCs. The chain recombines TRBV19 with TRBJ2-2; TRBD1 matches 8 bases. This sequence originates from a human donor in good health. In nucleotides, the CDR3 is TGTGCCAGTAGATACGGACAGGGTTTTGCCGGGGAGCTGTTTTTT. Translated, it gives CASRYGQGFAGELFF.